Each of the 27 T cell receptor beta chains below was sequenced from the same sample in a study of naive and memory T cell subsets. A UMI-containing oligonucleotide was joined by 3' ligation to the TCR cDNA template. Four PCR rounds used nested alpha and beta constant region primers plus the SP2 primer. Each CDR3 protein is one row after TCRdb ran MiXCR on the 5' RACE reads. The table records 56,000 or so distinct CDR3 sequences, approximately 8% of them present only once. The receptors come from a female donor in good health.

This clonotype was recorded at least ten times. This chain links TRBV12-3 or TRBV12-4 with TRBJ2-3, with D hard to call. The ends were cut back, 6 bases at V and 2 bases at J, with 21 bases in the middle. The CDR3 is made up of 17 amino acids. The CDR3 reads CASSATRTFTPTDTQYF. In DNA, the CDR3 is TGTGCCAGCAGCGCCACTCGGACCTTCACCCCCACAGATACGCAGTATTTT.

This clonotype was counted only a few times. The gene calls are TRBV2 and TRBJ1-1; 8 bases match TRBD1. The CDR3 is 13 amino acids. V was pared by 6 bases and J by 6 bases, with 6 bases of the junction left unmatched. CDR1 is SNHLY and CDR2 is FYNNEI in the germline V gene. The CDR3 DNA is TGTGCCAGCAGCGGACAGGGAGGCGCTGAAGCTTTCTTT. Translating gives CASSGQGGAEAFF.

This clonotype was observed many times. This sequence joins TRBV29-1 and TRBJ1-3; the D gene is possibly TRBD1 (5 bases). CDR1 is SQVTM and CDR2 is ANQGSEA in the germline V gene. V was cut by 4 bases and J by 8 bases, with 15 bases left in between. The CDR3 totals 13 residues. CDR3 nucleotides: TGCAGCGTTGCGGGCAGGGTGTCGGACACCATATATTTT. Encoded protein: CSVAGRVSDTIYF.

The CDR3 DNA sequence: TGTGCCAGCAGTTATAGGACAGGGAACTATGGCTACACCTTC. Translated, it gives CASSYRTGNYGYTF. The chain employs TRBV5-6 and TRBJ1-2; 8 nucleotides match TRBD1. The CDR3 totals 14 residues. Germline CDR1 and CDR2: SGHDT and YYEEEE. V was pared by 5 bases and J by 2 bases, with 5 bases of the junction left unmatched.

V and J are TRBV30 and TRBJ1-3; D ambiguous. This CDR3 comprises 11 residues. V lost 1 base, J lost 4 bases, and 2 bases lay in between. Germline lookup yields CDR1 GTSNPN and CDR2 SVGIG (reference sequence). CDR3 sequence reads: CAWSAGNTIYF. Written as DNA, the CDR3 is TGTGCCTGGAGTGCCGGAAACACCATATATTTT.

This clonotype has a handful of counts. The V and J genes are TRBV30 and TRBJ1-5; D possibly corresponds to TRBD1 (5 bases). The length of the CDR3 is 13 residues. Between the trimmed V and J ends, which lost 3 bases and 3 bases, there was a span of 9 bases. Germline CDR1 is GTSNPN and CDR2 is SVGIG (reference sequence). CDR3 protein: CAWSGGVNQPQHF. The CDR3 region has the DNA TGTGCCTGGAGCGGAGGGGTCAATCAGCCCCAGCATTTT.

This clonotype was found many times. This sequence joins TRBV28 and TRBJ2-7; D not resolved. The CDR3 totals 11 residues. The germline V gene encodes CDR1 MDHEN and CDR2 SYDVKM. V shed 3 bases and J shed 6 bases, with 6 bases lying between them. The DNA for the CDR3 is TGTGCCAGCAGTTTGTACGTCGAGCAGTACTTC. Translation: CASSLYVEQYF.

This clonotype has ten or more counts. The rearrangement uses TRBV4-2 and TRBJ2-5; D may be TRBD1 or TRBD2 (6 bases each). The CDR3 is made up of 13 amino acids. Germline CDR1 and CDR2: LGHNA and YNFKEQ. V was shortened by 4 bases and J by 5 bases, with 11 bases between the two germline ends. Written as DNA, the CDR3 is TGTGCCAGCAGCCCGGGGGCTAGGGAGACCCAGTACTTC. The encoded protein is CASSPGARETQYF.

This clonotype came up many times. This chain joins TRBV4-3 and TRBJ1-6; D gene uncertain. The length of the CDR3 is 17 residues. Germline lookup yields CDR1 LGHNA and CDR2 YSLEER. V was clipped by 1 base and J by 0 bases, with 10 bases between them. CDR3 loop: CASSQATPSSYNSPLHF. The CDR3 DNA is TGCGCCAGCAGCCAAGCAACACCCAGCTCCTATAATTCACCCCTCCACTTT.

In this sample, this clonotype turned up many times. The rearrangement joins TRBV4-3 to TRBJ1-1; a possible D gene is TRBD1 (5 bases). Germline-derived CDR1 and CDR2 are LGHNA and YSLEER. The ends were cut back, 1 base at V and 3 bases at J, with 9 bases in the middle. The CDR3 is made up of 14 amino acids. The CDR3 loop is CASSQAGLHTEAFF. The CDR3 DNA follows: TGCGCCAGCAGCCAAGCAGGGCTGCACACTGAAGCTTTCTTT.

The chain couples TRBV28 to TRBJ1-5; 7 positions match TRBD1. The CDR3 is made up of 15 amino acids. The germline CDR1 and CDR2 sequences are MDHEN and SYDVKM. V was pared by 3 bases and J by 5 bases, with 7 bases of the junction left unmatched. The CDR3 nucleotides are TGTGCCAGCAGTTTTGAGACAGGGTTCCATCAGCCCCAGCATTTT. Its protein is CASSFETGFHQPQHF.

V usage is TRBV4-3 and J usage is TRBJ2-7, with D unclear. The V end was cut by 4 bases, the J end by 2 bases, with 15 bases between. Germline lookup yields CDR1 LGHNA and CDR2 YSLEER. CDR3 size: 15 residues. CDR3 sequence: CASSPSRGRAYEQYF. DNA of the CDR3: TGCGCCAGCAGCCCCTCTAGAGGACGAGCCTACGAGCAGTACTTC.

The chain is built from TRBV20-1 and TRBJ1-5; D is ambiguous. Trimming removed 6 bases at V and 3 bases at J, with 9 bases between. The length of the CDR3 is 12 residues. Germline assignment: CDR1 DFQATT and CDR2 SNEGSKA (reference sequence). The CDR3, as DNA: TGCAGTGCGGCCGTGAACAATCAGCCCCAGCATTTT. Residues: CSAAVNNQPQHF.

This clonotype was counted only a few times. This chain uses TRBV7-9 with TRBJ2-7; TRBD2 agrees at 9 bases. The CDR3 consists of 15 residues. The trim removed 5 bases at V and 0 bases at J, leaving 5 bases unmatched. Germline CDR1 reads SEHNR; CDR2 reads FQNEAQ (reference sequence). CDR3 coding DNA: TGTGCCAGCAGCCTCGCGGGGGGGCCCTCCTACGAGCAGTACTTC. Amino acids: CASSLAGGPSYEQYF.

This clonotype was observed at least ten times. The rearrangement links TRBV7-9 to TRBJ1-1; 7 nucleotides match TRBD1. The CDR3 totals 15 residues. CDR1 and CDR2 from the germline V gene are SEHNR and FQNEAQ (reference sequence). Trimming removed 6 bases from V and 2 bases from J; junction bases left unmatched: 9. In DNA form, the CDR3 reads TGTGCCAGCAGGAACAGGGGAGGGGGAAACACTGAAGCTTTCTTT. It is translated as CASRNRGGGNTEAFF.

This clonotype was seen only a few times. The chain is built from TRBV5-4 and TRBJ1-1; 7 bases agree with TRBD1. The germline V gene has CDR1 SGHNT and CDR2 YYREEE (reference sequence). There are 14 residues in the CDR3. The J segment lost 3 bases and the V segment lost 4 bases, leaving 6 bases of the junction unmatched. CDR3 in DNA: TGTGCCAGCAGCCCACCGACAGGGCACACTGAAGCTTTCTTT. As protein: CASSPPTGHTEAFF.

This clonotype has only a few counts. This chain links TRBV30 with TRBJ1-2, with D unclear. This CDR3 is built from 14 residues. Trimming shortened V by 1 base and J by 0 bases, and 9 bases separated the two germline ends. Germline V gene lookup returns CDR1 GTSNPN and CDR2 SVGIG (reference sequence). Here the CDR3 DNA reads TGTGCCTGGAGTGGAATTACAGCTAACTATGGCTACACCTTC. Amino acids: CAWSGITANYGYTF.

The table lists this clonotype with many counts. The genes are TRBV14 and TRBJ1-3; 9 bases agree with TRBD1. Germline values: CDR1 SGHDN, CDR2 FVKESK. The ends lost 6 bases at V and 2 bases at J; junction bases unmatched: 2. This CDR3 spans 14 amino acids. CDR3 sequence reads: CASRRQGAGNTIYF. Here the CDR3 DNA reads TGTGCCAGCAGACGACAGGGGGCTGGAAACACCATATATTTT.

This clonotype came up many times. The DNA for the CDR3 is TGTGCCAGCTCACCGCCCCTCGTGCAGGGGGCTAAGACCGGGGAGCTGTTTTTT. Protein sequence: CASSPPLVQGAKTGELFF. V usage is TRBV18 and J usage is TRBJ2-2; the match to TRBD1 covers 8 bases. V shed 3 bases, J shed 5 bases, and the junction held 14 bases outside the gene matches. Germline V lookup: CDR1 KGHSH, CDR2 LQKENI. CDR3 length: 18 amino acids.

V is TRBV6-6 and J is TRBJ1-6; weak D call: TRBD1 (6 bases). V lost 0 bases to trimming and J lost 7 bases, with 13 bases between them. The CDR3 runs to 16 residues. Germline V CDR1 and CDR2: MNHNY, SVGAGI (reference sequence). As DNA, the CDR3 is TGTGCCAGCAGTTACTCGAGGGGGGGGGCCAATTCACCCCTCCACTTT. It yields the protein CASSYSRGGANSPLHF.

This clonotype appeared a few times. The chain joins TRBV12-3 or TRBV12-4 to TRBJ1-2, with D maybe TRBD1 (5 bases). The CDR3 length is 11 residues. V shed 3 bases and J shed 8 bases, with 7 bases lying between them. CDR3 sequence (DNA): TGTGCCAGCAGTTTGGGGGTAGGCTACACCTTC. Encoded protein: CASSLGVGYTF.

This clonotype was seen at least ten times. The V and J genes are TRBV18 and TRBJ1-1; D is uncertain. Germline V CDR1 and CDR2: KGHSH, LQKENI. The CDR3 is 14 residues long. V dropped 2 bases and J dropped 1 base, with 8 bases sitting between them. CDR3 residues: CASSPSVQNTEAFF. The CDR3 DNA follows: TGTGCCAGCTCACCATCGGTTCAGAACACTGAAGCTTTCTTT.

The sample holds many counts of this clonotype. The rearrangement links TRBV20-1 to TRBJ1-1, with 11 bases lining up with TRBD1. The CDR3 runs 14 residues. The germline CDR1 and CDR2 sequences are DFQATT and SNEGSKA (reference sequence). Trimming cost V 6 bases and J 3 bases; bases outside gene matches: 6. As DNA, the CDR3 is TGCAGTGCCTTCAGGACAGGGGGCTACACTGAAGCTTTCTTT. It yields the protein CSAFRTGGYTEAFF.

This clonotype appeared many times. The CDR3 sequence is CASTGMEVNTEAFF. CDR3 sequence (DNA): TGTGCCAGCACCGGAATGGAAGTGAACACTGAAGCTTTCTTT. The V gene is TRBV6-1, the J gene TRBJ1-1; D not certain. Germline values: CDR1 MNHNS, CDR2 SASEGT. Trimming removed 7 bases from V and 0 bases from J, with 12 bases in between. The CDR3 sequence is 14 residues long.

This clonotype was recorded many times. This chain joins TRBV20-1 and TRBJ2-3; 9 positions agree with TRBD2. Germline lookup yields CDR1 DFQATT and CDR2 SNEGSKA (reference sequence). There are 15 residues in the CDR3. The junction had 10 bases not matched to a gene; V was cut back by 5 bases and J by 4 bases. CDR3 nucleotide sequence: TGCAGTGCTCCCAGGAGGACTAGCGAGGCAGATACGCAGTATTTT. Translation: CSAPRRTSEADTQYF.

Written as DNA, the CDR3 is TGTGCCAGCAGCTTATCAGGGAACACTGAAGCTTTCTTT. Translated: CASSLSGNTEAFF. The chain employs TRBV7-3 and TRBJ1-1; D unclear. Germline values: CDR1 SGHTA, CDR2 FQGTGA. The CDR3 runs to 13 residues. Between the trimmed V and J ends, which lost 2 bases and 1 base, there was a span of 5 bases.

The table lists this clonotype with a few counts. V gene TRBV20-1 combines with J gene TRBJ2-7; perhaps TRBD1 as D (6 bases). The CDR3 sequence is 11 residues long. Germline V gives CDR1 DFQATT, CDR2 SNEGSKA (reference sequence). V was pared by 0 bases and J by 7 bases, with 7 bases between. Here the CDR3 reads CSAREGAEQYF. The CDR3 DNA sequence: TGCAGTGCTAGAGAGGGGGCGGAGCAGTACTTC.